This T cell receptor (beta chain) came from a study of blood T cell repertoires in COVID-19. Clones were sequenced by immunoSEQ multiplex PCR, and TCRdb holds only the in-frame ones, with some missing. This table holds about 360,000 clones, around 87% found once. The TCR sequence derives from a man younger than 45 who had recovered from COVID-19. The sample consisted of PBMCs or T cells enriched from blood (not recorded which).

Here the CDR3 DNA reads TGTGCCAGCAGCTCGGACTCCAATGAGCAGTTCTTC. Protein sequence: CASSSDSNEQFF. The chain couples TRBV7-9 to TRBJ2-1, with a tentative D call TRBD2 (5 bases). Germline-derived CDR1 and CDR2 are SEHNR and FQNEAQ (reference sequence). The CDR3 has 12 amino acids. The V end was cut by 4 bases, the J end by 6 bases, with 7 bases between.